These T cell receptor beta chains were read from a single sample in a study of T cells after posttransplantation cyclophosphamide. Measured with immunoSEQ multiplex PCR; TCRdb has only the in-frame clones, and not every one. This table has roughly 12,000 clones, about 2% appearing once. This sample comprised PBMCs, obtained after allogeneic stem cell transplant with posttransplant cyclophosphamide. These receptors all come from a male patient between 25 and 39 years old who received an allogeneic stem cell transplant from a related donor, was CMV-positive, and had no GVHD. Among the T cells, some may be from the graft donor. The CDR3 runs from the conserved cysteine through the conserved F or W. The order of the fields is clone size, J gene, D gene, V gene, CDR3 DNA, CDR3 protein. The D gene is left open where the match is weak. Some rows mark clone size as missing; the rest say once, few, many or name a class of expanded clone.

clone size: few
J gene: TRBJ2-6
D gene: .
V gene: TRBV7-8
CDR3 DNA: TGTGCCAGCAGCTTATCCGTTGGGGCCAACGTCCTGACTTTC
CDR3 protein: CASSLSVGANVLTF

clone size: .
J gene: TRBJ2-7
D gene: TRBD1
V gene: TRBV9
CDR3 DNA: TGTGCCAGCAGCGTAGACAGGGGTTACGAGCAGTACTTC
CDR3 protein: CASSVDRGYEQYF

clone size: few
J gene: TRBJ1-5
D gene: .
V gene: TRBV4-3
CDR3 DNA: TGCGCCAGCAGCCAAGATGAGCAGGGTCATCAGCCCCAGCATTTT
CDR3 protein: CASSQDEQGHQPQHF

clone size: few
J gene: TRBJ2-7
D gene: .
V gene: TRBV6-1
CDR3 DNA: TGTGCCAGCAGTGACTCCGGGGACACCTACGAGCAGTACTTC
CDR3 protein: CASSDSGDTYEQYF

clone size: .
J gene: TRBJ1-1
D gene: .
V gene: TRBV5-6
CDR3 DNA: TGTGCCAGCATCCAGGGTCCCGGGGGTCATGGCACTGAAGCTTTCTTT
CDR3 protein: CASIQGPGGHGTEAFF

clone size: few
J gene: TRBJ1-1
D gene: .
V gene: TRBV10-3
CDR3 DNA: TGTGCCATCAGTTATAGTTTTAACACTGAAGCTTTCTTT
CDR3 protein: CAISYSFNTEAFF

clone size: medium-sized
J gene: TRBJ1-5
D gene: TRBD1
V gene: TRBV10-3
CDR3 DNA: TGTGCCATCAGTGAGTCGGTGACAGGGGTCCTCGGGCAGCCCCAGCATTTT
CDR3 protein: CAISESVTGVLGQPQHF

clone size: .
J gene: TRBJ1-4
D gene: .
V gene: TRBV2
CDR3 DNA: TGTGCCAGCAGCCTGCCCGGGAGCCCTAATGAAAAACTGTTTTTT
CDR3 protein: CASSLPGSPNEKLFF

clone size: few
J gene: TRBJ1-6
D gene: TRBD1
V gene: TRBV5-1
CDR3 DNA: TGCGCCAGCAGCTTGGGACAGGGGATAGAGTATAATTCACCCCTCCACTTT
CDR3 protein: CASSLGQGIEYNSPLHF

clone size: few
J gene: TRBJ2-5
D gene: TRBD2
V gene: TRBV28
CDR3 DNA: TGTGCCAGCAGTGGGGGGGATGCGGAGACCCAGTACTTC
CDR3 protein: CASSGGDAETQYF

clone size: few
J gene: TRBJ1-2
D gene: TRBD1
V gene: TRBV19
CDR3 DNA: TGTGCCAGTAGTATAAATCCTAGACAGGGGAACTATGGCTACACCTTC
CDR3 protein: CASSINPRQGNYGYTF

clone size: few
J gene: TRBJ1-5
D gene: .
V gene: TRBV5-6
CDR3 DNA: TGTGCCAGCAGCCGAAACAGGTACAGGACTAACAATCAGCCCCAGCATTTT
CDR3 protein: CASSRNRYRTNNQPQHF

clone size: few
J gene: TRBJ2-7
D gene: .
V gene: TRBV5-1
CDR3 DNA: TGTGCCAGCAGCAGTTTACGCGGCTACGAGCAGTACTTC
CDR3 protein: CASSSLRGYEQYF

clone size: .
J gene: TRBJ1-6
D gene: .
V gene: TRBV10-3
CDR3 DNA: TGTGCCATCAGCCCCACAGAGAATTCACTCCTCCACTTT
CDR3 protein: CAISPTENSLLHF

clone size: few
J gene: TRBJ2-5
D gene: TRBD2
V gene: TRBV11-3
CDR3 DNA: TGTGCCAGCAGTTGGACTAGCGCCTTACAAGAGACCCAGTACTTC
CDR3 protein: CASSWTSALQETQYF

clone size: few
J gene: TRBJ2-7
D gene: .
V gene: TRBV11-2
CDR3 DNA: TGTGCCAGCAGCTCATTGCTAGAACTTTACGAGCAGTACTTC
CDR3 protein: CASSSLLELYEQYF

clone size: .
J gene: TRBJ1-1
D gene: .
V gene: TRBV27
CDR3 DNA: TGTGCCAGCAGTTTAGGCGGAAACACTGAAGCTTTCTTT
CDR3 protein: CASSLGGNTEAFF